The 9 T cell receptor beta chains below come from one sample, sequenced in a study of T cells in Graves' hyperthyroidism and ophthalmopathy. Regions amplified from RNA transcripts were the TCR beta CDR3 regions. TCR CDR3 regions were first amplified by RT-PCR with HTBI primers. TCRdb itself ran the multiplex PCR reads through MiXCR, one entry per CDR3 protein. The sample comprises fewer than 400,000 distinct CDR3 sequences, more than 12% of which are singletons, and approximately 27% rests with the top ten. Sample: blood. The receptors come from a man aged 45-65 years with Graves' ophthalmopathy.

The table lists this clonotype with a few counts. This may be a read error, as it is one base from a much larger clone. V gene TRBV20-1 combines with J gene TRBJ1-1; 7 nucleotides line up with TRBD1. The CDR3 spans 14 residues. The germline gives CDR1 DFQATT, CDR2 SNEGSKA (reference sequence). Germline trimming cut 6 bases from V and 3 bases from J; bases unmatched to any gene: 10. The CDR3 bases are TGCAGTGCACTGGGACAGACTAGGGACACTGAAGCTTTCTTT. Protein: CSALGQTRDTEAFF.

The CDR3, as DNA: TGTGCCAGCAGCTTAGCCCTGGGACAGGGGACCTACGAGCAGTACTTC. This sequence encodes CASSLALGQGTYEQYF. This chain connects TRBV7-9 to TRBJ2-7; 10 bases are shared with TRBD1. The germline V gene has CDR1 SEHNR and CDR2 FQNEAQ (reference sequence). This CDR3 comprises 16 residues. The trim removed 0 bases at V and 2 bases at J, leaving 4 bases unmatched. Full variable domain (rest looked up from reference TRBV7-9 and TRBJ2-7): DTGVSQNPRHKITKRGQNVTFRCDPISEHNRLYWYRQTLGQGPEFLTYFQNEAQLEKSRLLSDRFSAERPKGSFSTLEIQRTEQGDSAMYLCASSLALGQGTYEQYFGPGTRLTVT.

This clonotype appeared many times. The V call is TRBV28, the J call TRBJ2-7, with 8 bases identical to TRBD2. This CDR3 spans 14 amino acids. CDR1 is MDHEN, CDR2 SYDVKM, per germline. Trimming at V came to 7 bases and at J to 6 bases, leaving 11 bases not matched to a gene. The CDR3 DNA sequence: TGTGCCAGCAACCCGGGAGGGTTGGGCCTCGAGCAGTACTTC. Translated, it gives CASNPGGLGLEQYF.

The chain recombines TRBV7-9 with TRBJ1-4; unclear D gene. The CDR3 loop spans 16 amino acids. Germline V CDR1 and CDR2: SEHNR, FQNEAQ (reference sequence). The germline V and J ends were trimmed by 1 base and 0 bases, with 9 bases remaining between them. CDR3 in amino acids: CASSLDPRATNEKLFF. CDR3 nucleotides: TGTGCCAGCAGCTTAGATCCCCGCGCAACTAATGAAAAACTGTTTTTT.

CDR3 sequence reads: CASSLVVGEETQYF. The CDR3 coding sequence is TGCGCCAGCAGCTTGGTAGTAGGAGAAGAGACCCAGTACTTC. V is TRBV5-1 and J is TRBJ2-5; unclear D gene. The V gene lost 0 bases and the J gene lost 3 bases, with 9 bases spanning the gap. CDR3 length: 14 amino acids. Germline V gene sequence: CDR1 SGHRS, CDR2 YFSETQ.

This clonotype has only a few counts. The rearrangement joins TRBV9 to TRBJ2-5, with 15 nucleotides matching TRBD2. The CDR3 covers 16 residues. The V and J ends lost 4 bases and 4 bases, in that order; junction bases with no gene match: 5. Germline values: CDR1 SGDLS, CDR2 YYNGEE. The CDR3 spells CASSRGGLAGGETQYF. The CDR3 DNA reads TGTGCCAGCAGCAGGGGGGGACTAGCGGGAGGAGAGACCCAGTACTTC.

This clonotype appeared many times. The J gene is TRBJ2-1, the V gene TRBV11-2; 7 bases fit TRBD2. V was clipped by 2 bases and J by 8 bases; unmatched bases: 9. The CDR3 runs 15 residues. The germline gives CDR1 SGHAT, CDR2 FQNNGV. This CDR3 is CASSLSGTDIDEQFF. CDR3 in DNA: TGTGCCAGCAGCTTAAGCGGGACGGATATCGATGAGCAGTTCTTC.

This chain joins TRBV12-3 or TRBV12-4 and TRBJ2-7; the match to TRBD1 covers 8 bases. CDR3 length: 14 residues. V was clipped by 6 bases and J by 7 bases; unmatched bases: 11. The CDR3 loop is CASRSRQGAREQYF. CDR3 DNA: TGTGCCAGCAGGTCACGGCAGGGGGCTAGAGAGCAGTACTTC.

On this clonotype: A much larger clonotype is one base distant, so this may be a read error. The chain carries TRBV12-3 or TRBV12-4 and TRBJ2-3; TRBD1 might be the D (5 bases). The CDR3 is 13 residues long. Here the CDR3 DNA reads TGTACCAGCCAAGACAGCCCCACAGATACGCAGTATTTT. As protein: CTSQDSPTDTQYF.